This T cell receptor beta chain was sequenced for a study of T-cell memory formation after mild COVID-19. This clonotype was recorded at least ten times. TCRdb re-called the 5' RACE reads with MiXCR, one entry per CDR3 protein. The sample holds about 240,000 distinct CDR3 sequences, approximately 9% seen once. The CDR3 has 15 amino acids. Germline-derived CDR1 and CDR2 are SGHTA and FQGNSA. V gave up 1 base and J gave up 8 bases, with 17 bases separating them. The receptor was isolated from a young man who had mild COVID-19 (a few samples of this study predate the infection). Cell type and time point are not known. Sequencing was carried out using PBMCs or a T cell subset sorted from them (not recorded which). This sequence joins TRBV7-2 and TRBJ1-2; D unclear. The CDR3 DNA sequence: TGTGCCAGCAGCTTAGTAACATCACAGATGGAGGGCTACACCTTC. Translated: CASSLVTSQMEGYTF.